Listed below are T cell receptor beta chains from one sample, sequenced in a study of a mutant IDH1 vaccine in newly diagnosed glioma. Assay used: immunoSEQ multiplex PCR; TCRdb lists only in-frame clones, some missing. This sample yields tens of thousands of clones, of which around 84% are seen a single time; around 6.9% belongs to the top ten. These receptors' targets are unknown. The source was PBMCs, collected from a glioma patient whose treatment included an IDH1 peptide vaccine. The source is a woman aged 18-29 years with glioma. The CDR3 runs from the conserved cysteine through the conserved F or W.

j_gene | v_gene | CDR3aa
TRBJ1-1 | TRBV19 | CAGSIKPDTEAFF
TRBJ1-2 | TRBV15 | CATSRNQGNYGYTF
TRBJ2-3 | TRBV9 | CASSVLQGSGSFADTQYF
TRBJ2-3 | TRBV5-4 | CASSLDLAGARADTQYF
TRBJ2-7 | TRBV10-3 | CAIRKAGTGVSEQYF
TRBJ1-1 | TRBV13 | CASSLGGTGNTEAFF
TRBJ2-5 | TRBV5-6 | CASSLEENRAFQETQYF
TRBJ1-5 | TRBV19 | CASSQQGADQPQHF
TRBJ1-2 | TRBV19 | CASEKELRRGGYTF
TRBJ2-1 | TRBV7-8 | CASSVRTGDHNEQFF
TRBJ1-1 | TRBV6-7 | CASSYSRRNTEAFF
TRBJ1-1 | TRBV6-5 | CASVNRGVGEAFF
TRBJ2-1 | TRBV4-1 | CASSLQTDGHYNEQFF
TRBJ1-2 | TRBV27 | CASSPTGLYGYTF
TRBJ2-1 | TRBV5-5 | CASRTGGPYNEQFF
TRBJ2-1 | TRBV6-1 | CASSDKRGGSYNEQFF
TRBJ1-5 | TRBV27 | CASSLTFNQPQHF
TRBJ2-2 | TRBV5-1 | CASRYRVGTGELFF
TRBJ2-7 | TRBV19 | CASSIGPGGYEQYF
TRBJ2-4 | TRBV7-6 | CASSSQREGLAKNIQYF
TRBJ1-5 | TRBV4-1 | CASSPYPRGYQPQHF
TRBJ1-3 | TRBV10-2 | CASKFTGGNTIYF
TRBJ2-3 | TRBV7-6 | CASSLGRTDTQYF
TRBJ1-2 | TRBV6-4 | CASSETGIAFSGYTF
TRBJ2-5 | TRBV9 | CASSPGSPETQYF
TRBJ2-7 | TRBV5-1 | CASSFTPGHPYEQYF
TRBJ2-7 | TRBV19 | CASSINSAYEQYF
TRBJ2-7 | TRBV19 | CASSIYGQGEYYEQYF
TRBJ1-5 | TRBV11-2 | CASSLDRAQPQHF
TRBJ2-7 | TRBV13 | CASSLVGGAGHEQYF
TRBJ2-7 | TRBV28 | CATKPTPGTDQSYEQYF
TRBJ2-2 | TRBV5-4 | CASSLGGRDTGELFF
TRBJ1-4 | TRBV10-3 | CAISESRGNEKLFF
TRBJ1-2 | TRBV7-9 | CASSLGSGADGLYGYTF
TRBJ2-7 | TRBV19 | CASSLGTGSYEQYF
TRBJ1-6 | TRBV18 | CASSQGWEGRNSPLHF
TRBJ1-6 | TRBV6-1 | CASSAQVNSPLHF
TRBJ2-4 | TRBV5-6 | CASTQSGSNIQYF
TRBJ2-2 | TRBV30 | CAWSSFANTGELFF
TRBJ1-2 | TRBV30 | CAWSVTGGFYGYTF